This TCR beta chain was sequenced for a study of cytotoxic CD8 clonotypes in ibrutinib-treated CLL (dated by TCRdb to the early 2020s). Notes on the research overall: The cohort included some 14 treatment-naive and roughly ten relapsed/refractory patients; about 18 were IGHV unmutated. Responses were partial in roughly 24 patients and complete in 2; after median approximately 5.5 years follow-up, about 15 stayed in remission and some twelve progressed. Samples at response were collected after a median of about 11 months of treatment, with a range of about 6 to 40 months. An average of 255,043 productive templates and 94,082 productive rearrangements was obtained per sample. Of the approximately 86 participants in the trial, 25 to 30 had longitudinal samples available. Cryopreserved peripheral blood mononuclear cells were obtained before treatment, at response, and at either sustained remission or disease progression. Every remission and progressive disease sample was obtained while ibrutinib was still being received by the patients. The full study reports these points: Clonality increased at ibrutinib response, stayed stable in sustained remission, and fell back toward baseline at progression. Baseline clonality was found to be higher than that of age-matched healthy donors and was strongly correlated with circulating CD8+ T-cell counts. Lymph node repertoires were not examined, and the timing of sampling was not matched between patients in sustained remission and those whose disease progressed. Public clonotypes were rare and either shrank or stayed stable during treatment, and the rise in clonality at ibrutinib response reflected expansion of private clonotypes.

This specimen's time point label, per the study, means: progressive disease on ibrutinib. Around 2 micrograms of genomic DNA were extracted from cryopreserved PBMCs for TCR beta library preparation. High-throughput TCR beta sequencing was performed on longitudinal blood samples from CLL patients receiving ibrutinib monotherapy. Patients were enrolled in a phase 2 open-label single-center ibrutinib monotherapy trial. Of note for this clone: The clone's antigen remains unknown. No per-base quality is available; no much larger clone lies one base away.

The goal of deep resolution MiSeq sequencing was a depth between 1 in 1 million and 1 in 200,000 T cells, and coverage averaged 10x per clonotype. TCR beta libraries were generated with the immunoSEQ hsTCRB Kit. Per the source publication's procedure: Data were analyzed with ImmunoSEQ Data Assistant and ImmunoSEQ Analyzer, with V, D and J genes assigned per IMGT definitions. Clonality, which ranges from 0 to 1, was calculated by subtracting the normalized Shannon entropy of productive rearrangement frequencies from one. Only overrepresented clonotypes making up at least 0.05% of the repertoire of each patient were included in the public clonotype analysis. Some 13 age-matched healthy donor repertoires from immuneACCESS served as clonality controls. TCRdb took this table from immuneACCESS and kept in-frame rearrangements with V and J called. Such tables lack part of the clones; where checked against another copy, unresolved V genes explain under half of the gap, and the rest is unexplained. For V, J and clone size, that table is used; D and trimming come from the DNA. This sample holds around 160,000 clones; more than 70% were observed only once. The top ten hold 3% of the sample.

Trimming costs V 2 bases and J 1 base, and their ends lie 15 bases apart. From cysteine to phenylalanine, the CDR3 is 17 amino acids long. The sequence is cut down to CDR3 DNA, 51 bases in frame from base 1. The germline V gene encodes CDR1 ENHRY and CDR2 SYGVKD. The receptor was isolated from a human donor with chronic lymphocytic leukemia. The chain is assembled from TRBV10-3 and TRBJ2-4; the D gene is possibly TRBD1, with 6 bases matching. The specimen comprised PBMCs, sampled at disease progression, from a patient treated with ibrutinib. This receptor has the CDR3 CAISEPTGTGAKNIQYF. The bases read TGTGCCATCAGTGAGCCGACAGGAACTGGGGCCAAAAACATTCAGTACTTC.